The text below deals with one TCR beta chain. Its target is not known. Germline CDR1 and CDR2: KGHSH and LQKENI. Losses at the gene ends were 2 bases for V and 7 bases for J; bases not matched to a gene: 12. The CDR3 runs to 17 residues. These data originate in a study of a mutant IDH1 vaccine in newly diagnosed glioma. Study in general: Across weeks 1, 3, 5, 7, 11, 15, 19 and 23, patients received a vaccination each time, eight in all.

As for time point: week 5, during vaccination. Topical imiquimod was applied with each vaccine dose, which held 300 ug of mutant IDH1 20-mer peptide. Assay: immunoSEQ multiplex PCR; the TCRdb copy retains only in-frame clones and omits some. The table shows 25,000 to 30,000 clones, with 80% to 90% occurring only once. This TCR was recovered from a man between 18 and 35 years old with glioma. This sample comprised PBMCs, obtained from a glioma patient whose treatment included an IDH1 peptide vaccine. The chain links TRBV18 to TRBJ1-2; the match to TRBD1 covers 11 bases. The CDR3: CASSPTETGTGGSGYTF. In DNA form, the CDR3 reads TGTGCCAGCTCACCAACTGAAACCGGGACAGGGGGAAGTGGCTACACCTTC.